Listed below are T cell receptor beta chains from one sample, sequenced in a study of blood T cell repertoires in COVID-19. Assay: immunoSEQ multiplex PCR; the TCRdb copy retains only in-frame clones and omits some. The sample lists over 45,000 clones; roughly 78% were seen once. Input material: peripheral blood. These receptors were taken from a woman older than 75 with acute or convalescent COVID-19. Each CDR3 is given with its conserved first and last residue. The D gene is left open where the match is weak. Expanded clones get a size class; other rows say once, few or many, or leave the size out.

j_call v_call clone_size d_call cdr3_nt cdr3_aa
TRBJ1-2 TRBV27 NA TRBD1 TGTGCCAGCACCCCTGGGGACAGGGGCGATTACTATGGCTACACCTTC CASTPGDRGDYYGYTF
TRBJ2-1 TRBV5-1 NA TRBD2 TGCGCCAGCAGCCGGAGCGGGAGCGTGGGGAATGAGCAGTTCTTC CASSRSGSVGNEQFF
TRBJ2-3 TRBV5-1 NA TRBD2 TGCGCCAGCAGCTACGAGCGGGGAGGGAAAGATACGCAGTATTTT CASSYERGGKDTQYF
TRBJ2-2 TRBV18 NA NA TGTGCCAGCTCACCACAGTCCTCCAGGACAGTGACCGGGGAGCTGTTTTTT CASSPQSSRTVTGELFF
TRBJ1-1 TRBV5-5 once NA TGTGCCAGCAGCCTGGAAACTGACAGACGAATGAACACTGAAGCTTTCTTT CASSLETDRRMNTEAFF
TRBJ2-6 TRBV3-1/TRBV3-2 NA NA TGTGCCAGCAGCCAAGACGTCTCTGGGGCCAACGTCCTGACTTTC CASSQDVSGANVLTF
TRBJ2-7 TRBV28 NA NA TGTGCCAGCAGCGTTCGGTACGAGCAGTACTTC CASSVRYEQYF
TRBJ2-1 TRBV30 NA TRBD2 TGTGCCTGGAGAGTAGCGGGGGGGCCTTCGGGTGAGCAGTTCTTC CAWRVAGGPSGEQFF
TRBJ1-1 TRBV5-1 NA NA TGCGCCAGCAGCCCCGGGAACACTGAAGCTTTCTTT CASSPGNTEAFF
TRBJ1-2 TRBV25-1 few TRBD1 TGTGCCAGCAGTGATACCGGACAGGGAGGGGTCTATAATGGCTACACCTTC CASSDTGQGGVYNGYTF
TRBJ2-1 TRBV19 once NA TGTGCCGGCAGTAGGGTCTTAGGGACAGAGCAGTTCTTC CAGSRVLGTEQFF
TRBJ2-2 TRBV12-3/TRBV12-4 medium-sized NA TGTGCCAGCAGACTAGGAATCGGGGAGCTGTTTTTT CASRLGIGELFF
TRBJ2-7 TRBV5-4 NA TRBD1 TGTGCCAGCAGCTGGACACAGGGGGCCGAAGAGCAGTACTTC CASSWTQGAEEQYF
TRBJ2-5 TRBV5-6 NA TRBD2 TGTGCCAGCAGCTTTGGGCTAGCGGATGAGACCCAGTACTTC CASSFGLADETQYF
TRBJ1-4 TRBV5-1 NA TRBD1 TGCGCCAGCAGCTCAGACAGGGGAGGAGAAAAACTGTTTTTT CASSSDRGGEKLFF
TRBJ2-7 TRBV3-1/TRBV3-2 NA TRBD2 TGTGCCAGCAGCCAAGATTGGACTAGCGGGGTATACGAGCAGTACTTC CASSQDWTSGVYEQYF
TRBJ2-5 TRBV3-1/TRBV3-2 NA NA TGTGCCAGCAGCCGCGTCTCATTGACCCAGTACTTC CASSRVSLTQYF
TRBJ2-3 TRBV19 NA NA TGTGCCAGTTCTCGTTCAGGGATCACAGATACGCAGTATTTT CASSRSGITDTQYF
TRBJ1-2 TRBV28 NA TRBD1 TGTGCCAGCCGACAGGGGGCGGTTGTCGGCTACACCTTC CASRQGAVVGYTF
TRBJ2-7 TRBV6-6 NA TRBD2 TGTGCCAGCACTCGAAGGAGCGGGGGCGGCCGGGAGTTCTACGAGCAGTACTTC CASTRRSGGGREFYEQYF
TRBJ2-7 TRBV12-5 NA TRBD1 TGTGCTAGTGGACAGGGGCAAAACTACGAGCAGTACTTC CASGQGQNYEQYF
TRBJ1-1 TRBV5-1 NA NA TGCGCCAGCAGCTTGTTATTTGCGCAGAACACTGAAGCTTTCTTT CASSLLFAQNTEAFF
TRBJ2-3 TRBV12-3/TRBV12-4 NA NA TGTGCCAGCAGTTTAGGACTTCCAGATACGCAGTATTTT CASSLGLPDTQYF
TRBJ1-2 TRBV18 NA TRBD1 TGTGCCAGCTCAGGATTGCAGGGGGCCTATGGCTACACCTTC CASSGLQGAYGYTF
TRBJ2-2 TRBV18 NA TRBD1 TGTGCCAGCTCACCTGGGACAGTGATAGGAGAGCTGTTTTTT CASSPGTVIGELFF
TRBJ2-1 TRBV7-9 NA TRBD2 TGTGCCAGCAGCTACCAAGGCGGGAGAGTCAATGAGCAGTTCTTC CASSYQGGRVNEQFF
TRBJ2-1 TRBV5-6 NA NA TGTGCCAGCCTCGCACGAGACAGGACGGACAATGAGCAGTTCTTC CASLARDRTDNEQFF
TRBJ1-4 TRBV4-1 few NA TGCGCCAGCAGCCAAGGGAGTCGGGATGAAAAACTGTTTTTT CASSQGSRDEKLFF
TRBJ2-7 TRBV27 NA NA TGTGCCAGCAGTTTAAAGGGGGTCGAGCAGTACTTC CASSLKGVEQYF